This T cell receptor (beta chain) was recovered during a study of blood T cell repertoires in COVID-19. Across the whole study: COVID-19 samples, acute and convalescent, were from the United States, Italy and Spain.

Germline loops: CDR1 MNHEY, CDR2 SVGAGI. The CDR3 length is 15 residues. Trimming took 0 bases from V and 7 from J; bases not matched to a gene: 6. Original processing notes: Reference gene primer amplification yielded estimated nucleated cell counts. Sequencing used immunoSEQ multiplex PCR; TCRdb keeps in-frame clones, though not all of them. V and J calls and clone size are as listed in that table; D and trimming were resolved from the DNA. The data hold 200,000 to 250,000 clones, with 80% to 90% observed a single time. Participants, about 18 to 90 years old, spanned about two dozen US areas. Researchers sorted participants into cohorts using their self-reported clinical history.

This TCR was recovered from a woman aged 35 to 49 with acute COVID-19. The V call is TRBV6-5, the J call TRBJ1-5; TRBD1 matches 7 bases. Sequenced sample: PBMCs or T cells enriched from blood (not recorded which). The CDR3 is CASSYSTGRRQPQHF. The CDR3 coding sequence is TGTGCCAGCAGTTACTCGACAGGGCGCCGGCAGCCCCAGCATTTT.